Presented here are 30 T cell receptor beta chains from one specimen sequenced in a study of blood T cell repertoires in COVID-19. Using immunoSEQ multiplex PCR, the repertoire was profiled, and TCRdb retains in-frame clones only, with some absent. Found here are around 170,000 clones, around 83% of them singletons; the top ten hold about 7.1%. Sequenced: peripheral blood. These receptors were taken from a woman in her 70s with COVID-19, enrolled during active disease.

J is TRBJ2-1 and V is TRBV5-4; TRBD2 matches 8 bases. With V trimmed by 0 bases and J by 5 bases, 4 bases remained unmatched. The germline V gene has CDR1 SGHNT and CDR2 YYREEE (reference sequence). The CDR3 runs to 15 residues. CDR3 sequence reads: CASSLGGGRNNEQFF. CDR3 sequence (DNA): TGTGCCAGCAGCTTGGGGGGCGGGAGGAACAATGAGCAGTTCTTC. The full variable domain, rest sourced from reference TRBV5-4 and TRBJ2-1, is ETGVTQSPTHLIKTRGQQVTLRCSSQSGHNTVSWYQQALGQGPQFIFQYYREEENGRGNFPPRFSGLQFPNYSSELNVNALELDDSALYLCASSLGGGRNNEQFFGPGTRLTVL.

CDR3 protein: CASSRIGDSPNQPQHF. The CDR3 region has the DNA TGTGCCAGCAGCCGCATAGGGGACAGCCCCAATCAGCCCCAGCATTTT. This chain connects TRBV4-2 to TRBJ1-5, with 7 bases fitting TRBD1. In germline, CDR1 is LGHNA, CDR2 YNFKEQ. J lost 3 bases, V lost 4 bases, and 9 bases had no gene match. There are 16 residues in the CDR3.

V gene TRBV6-5 combines with J gene TRBJ2-5; no firm D call. The CDR3 runs to 13 residues. V was clipped by 9 bases and J by 0 bases, with 11 bases between them. Germline V lookup: CDR1 MNHEY, CDR2 SVGAGI. CDR3 sequence: CASSGRYQETQYF. CDR3 DNA sequence: TGTGCCAGTTCCGGTCGGTACCAAGAGACCCAGTACTTC.

The CDR3 DNA sequence: TGTGCCAGTAGAGGGACACTCACAGATACGCAGTATTTT. This translates into CASRGTLTDTQYF. The chain joins TRBV19 to TRBJ2-3; perhaps TRBD1 as D (6 bases). The CDR3 has 13 residues. V was pared by 6 bases and J by 2 bases, with 9 bases between. Germline values: CDR1 LNHDA, CDR2 SQIVND (reference sequence).

This clone was detected once. The rearrangement links TRBV7-2 to TRBJ2-7; 7 bases fit TRBD2. J lost 3 bases, V lost 1 base, and 9 bases had no gene match. The CDR3 sequence is 16 residues long. CDR1 is SGHTA and CDR2 is FQGNSA in the germline V gene. DNA of the CDR3: TGTGCCAGCAGCTTAGGCCTCGGGACTACCTACTACGAGCAGTACTTC. Encoded protein: CASSLGLGTTYYEQYF.

The chain joins TRBV7-3 to TRBJ2-3, with 9 bases fitting TRBD1. Germline values: CDR1 SGHTA, CDR2 FQGTGA. V lost 5 bases and J lost 2; bases outside the gene matches: 5. This CDR3 spans 15 amino acids. In DNA form, the CDR3 reads TGTGCCAGCAGCCCCCGGGACAGGGCCACAGATACGCAGTATTTT. It codes for CASSPRDRATDTQYF.

V is TRBV6-5 and J is TRBJ2-2; 8 bases map to TRBD1. This CDR3 has 14 amino acids. From germline, CDR1 is MNHEY and CDR2 SVGAGI. Trimming removed 10 bases from V and 0 bases from J; junction bases left unmatched: 4. In DNA, the CDR3 is TGTGCCACTGGGACAGGATCGAACACCGGGGAGCTGTTTTTT. Residues: CATGTGSNTGELFF.

This clone came up once. The rearrangement uses TRBV2 and TRBJ2-5; a weak D match, TRBD1 (6 bases). Looked up from germline, CDR1 is SNHLY and CDR2 is FYNNEI. The CDR3 sequence is 14 residues long. V gave up 6 bases and J gave up 5 bases, with 16 bases separating them. The CDR3 DNA is TGTGCCAGCAGGGCAGGGGACGGTGGGGAGACCCAGTACTTC. Translation: CASRAGDGGETQYF.

This clone has a single count. The gene calls are TRBV6-5 and TRBJ1-5; perhaps TRBD1 as D (6 bases). V was cut by 8 bases and J by 5 bases, with 19 bases left in between. This CDR3 spans 15 amino acids. Germline V gene sequence: CDR1 MNHEY, CDR2 SVGAGI. The CDR3 region has the DNA TGTGCCAGCGGGGAGGGTCGACCAGGGGATCAGCCCCAGCATTTT. It specifies CASGEGRPGDQPQHF.

The V and J genes are TRBV28 and TRBJ1-2; a possible D gene is TRBD1 (5 bases). V dropped 1 base and J dropped 8 bases, with 11 bases sitting between them. This CDR3 is built from 13 residues. From germline, CDR1 is MDHEN and CDR2 SYDVKM. The DNA for the CDR3 is TGTGCCAGCAGTTTATTCAGGGCGCGAGGCTACACCTTC. This encodes CASSLFRARGYTF.

The V call is TRBV30, the J call TRBJ1-2; TRBD1 matches at 8 bases. The CDR3 is 13 residues long. The V and J ends lost 3 bases and 7 bases, in that order; junction bases with no gene match: 7. CDR1 and CDR2 (germline): GTSNPN, SVGIG (reference sequence). CDR3 in amino acids: CAWRTGTGGGYTF. For the CDR3, the DNA is TGTGCCTGGAGGACCGGGACAGGTGGTGGCTACACCTTC. Variable domain in full (rest from reference TRBV30 and TRBJ1-2): SQTIHQWPATLVQPVGSPLSLECTVEGTSNPNLYWYRQAAGRGLQLLFYSVGIGQISSEVPQNLSASRPQDRQFILSSKKLLLSDSGFYLCAWRTGTGGGYTFGSGTRLTVV.

The rearrangement joins TRBV5-4 to TRBJ2-1; 8 positions agree with TRBD2. V dropped 0 bases and J dropped 7; count of bases not matched to a gene: 12. Germline values: CDR1 SGHNT, CDR2 YYREEE (reference sequence). This CDR3 region has 17 residues. CDR3 bases: TGTGCCAGCAGCTTGGGCGGGAACGCACCGGGGGGGAATGAGCAGTTCTTC. It specifies CASSLGGNAPGGNEQFF. Full variable domain (rest looked up from reference TRBV5-4 and TRBJ2-1): ETGVTQSPTHLIKTRGQQVTLRCSSQSGHNTVSWYQQALGQGPQFIFQYYREEENGRGNFPPRFSGLQFPNYSSELNVNALELDDSALYLCASSLGGNAPGGNEQFFGPGTRLTVL.

This clone has only one observation. The rearrangement links TRBV5-1 to TRBJ1-1; D may be TRBD1 (5 bases). The V and J ends lost 2 bases and 0 bases respectively, with 8 bases between them. Germline CDR1 is SGHRS and CDR2 is YFSETQ. The CDR3 contains 14 residues. The DNA for the CDR3 is TGCGCCAGCAGCTTTGGGGCAATGAACACTGAAGCTTTCTTT. Residues: CASSFGAMNTEAFF.

The chain uses TRBV7-2 and TRBJ2-7; D is possibly TRBD1 (6 bases). The CDR3 runs to 16 residues. Germline values: CDR1 SGHTA, CDR2 FQGNSA. V lost 2 bases and J lost 2, with 16 bases in between. The CDR3 DNA reads as TGTGCCAGCAGCTTATCCCGGGACACACTGGCCTACGAGCAGTACTTC. Translation: CASSLSRDTLAYEQYF.

This clone occurred a few times. This chain uses TRBV6-2 or TRBV6-3 with TRBJ2-7; 10 bases map to TRBD1. Per germline, CDR1 MNHEY and CDR2 SVGEGT. With 3 bases clipped from V and 5 bases from J, the junction kept 7 bases outside the gene matches. The CDR3 runs 15 residues. In DNA form, the CDR3 reads TGTGCCAGCAGTTATTCGGGACAGGGGTTCCACGAGCAGTACTTC. It is translated as CASSYSGQGFHEQYF.

Of note for this clone: Other nucleotide sequences from this sample produce the same CDR3. V gene TRBV19 combines with J gene TRBJ2-5; D is perhaps TRBD2 (5 bases). The CDR3 consists of 13 residues. V dropped 1 base and J dropped 5 bases, with 8 bases sitting between them. The germline V gene encodes CDR1 LNHDA and CDR2 SQIVND (reference sequence). CDR3 in amino acids: CASSIVGEETQYF. The CDR3, as DNA: TGTGCCAGTAGTATAGTCGGGGAGGAGACCCAGTACTTC.

There are a few counts of this clone. The chain uses TRBV6-2 or TRBV6-3 and TRBJ2-3; 9 bases match TRBD1. V lost 0 bases and J lost 0; bases outside the gene matches: 10. The V gene's germline CDR1 is MNHEY and CDR2 SVGEGT. The CDR3 totals 19 residues. The CDR3 sequence: CASSYSSTGGMRSTDTQYF. The CDR3 DNA sequence: TGTGCCAGCAGTTACTCGAGTACAGGGGGCATGAGGAGCACAGATACGCAGTATTTT.

The chain recombines TRBV7-8 with TRBJ2-3; D is possibly TRBD1 (5 bases). This CDR3 contains 15 residues. The V end lost 5 bases, the J end lost 2 bases, and 14 bases lay between the germline ends. Germline V gene sequence: CDR1 SGHVS, CDR2 FQNEAQ. CDR3 sequence: CASSGFGAATDTQYF. CDR3 coding DNA: TGTGCCAGCAGCGGGTTTGGGGCGGCCACAGATACGCAGTATTTT.

In DNA, the CDR3 is TGCGCCAGCAGCTTAACAGGGATTGGGGAGCTGTTTTTT. Translating it yields CASSLTGIGELFF. The chain carries TRBV5-1 and TRBJ2-2, with D maybe TRBD1 (6 bases). Per the germline V gene, CDR1 is SGHRS and CDR2 is YFSETQ. CDR3 length equals 13 residues. V dropped 2 bases and J dropped 8 bases, with 10 bases sitting between them.

In its sample, this clone was seen once. The CDR3 nucleotides read TGTGCCAGCAGCCCCACTCTTAGGGGGAAAATCGCCGGGGAGCTGTTTTTT. Its protein is CASSPTLRGKIAGELFF. V and J are TRBV7-2 and TRBJ2-2; D might be TRBD1 (6 bases). This CDR3 has 17 residues. Trimming took off 5 bases at V and 6 bases at J, with 22 bases between the two ends. Germline V lookup: CDR1 SGHTA, CDR2 FQGNSA.

This sequence joins TRBV6-6 and TRBJ2-1, with D perhaps matching TRBD2 (5 bases). CDR1 is MNHNY, CDR2 SVGAGI, per germline (reference sequence). The CDR3 runs 13 residues. V dropped 6 bases and J dropped 5 bases, with 11 bases sitting between them. CDR3 coding DNA: TGTGCCAGCAGCCTGGGTAGCGACAATGAGCAGTTCTTC. Encoded protein: CASSLGSDNEQFF.

This clone was detected only once. V is TRBV5-1 and J is TRBJ2-1; 7 bases match TRBD2. Trimming at V came to 4 bases and at J to 8 bases, leaving 9 bases not matched to a gene. Germline V gives CDR1 SGHRS, CDR2 YFSETQ. The CDR3 length is 14 residues. The CDR3 DNA sequence: TGCGCCAGCAGCGTTGAGGGAGGGCCCTATGAGCAGTTCTTC. This translates into CASSVEGGPYEQFF. Using reference TRBV5-1 and TRBJ2-1 for the parts outside the CDR3, the full variable domain is KAGVTQTPRYLIKTRGQQVTLSCSPISGHRSVSWYQQTPGQGLQFLFEYFSETQRNKGNFPGRFSGRQFSNSRSEMNVSTLELGDSALYLCASSVEGGPYEQFFGPGTRLTVL.

Only a few counts were recorded for this clone. In DNA, the CDR3 is TGTGCCACCAGTGATTTGGGACTAGCGGGAGGCCCCCTCAATGAGCAGTTCTTC. It encodes CATSDLGLAGGPLNEQFF. V gene TRBV24-1 combines with J gene TRBJ2-1; TRBD2 matches 14 bases. This CDR3 is 18 amino acids long. CDR1 is KGHDR and CDR2 is SFDVKD in the germline V gene. Unmatched junction bases numbered 6, after V lost 0 bases and J lost 6 bases.

This clone has just one count. The DNA of the CDR3 is TGTGCCAGCTCCCCCTGGACTAGCGGGGCGTACAATGAGCAGTTCTTC. Its translation: CASSPWTSGAYNEQFF. This rearrangement joins TRBV18 to TRBJ2-1; 12 bases line up with TRBD2. The CDR3 consists of 16 residues. Trimming removed 6 bases from V and 4 bases from J; junction bases left unmatched: 7. Germline V gene sequence: CDR1 KGHSH, CDR2 LQKENI.

This clone was detected once. The chain employs TRBV12-3 or TRBV12-4 and TRBJ1-3, with D uncertain. V gave up 9 bases and J gave up 2 bases, with 8 bases separating them. The CDR3 runs 12 residues. CDR3 residues: CASRGTGNTIYF. CDR3 DNA: TGTGCCAGTCGAGGGACTGGAAACACCATATATTTT.

About this clone: Distinct nucleotide sequences in the sample also encode this CDR3. V and J are TRBV7-2 and TRBJ2-6; tentatively, D is TRBD1 (5 bases). The V and J ends lost 2 bases and 0 bases respectively, with 5 bases between them. Germline V gene sequence: CDR1 SGHTA, CDR2 FQGNSA. This CDR3 is built from 15 residues. The CDR3 sequence: CASSLRGSGANVLTF. CDR3 DNA: TGTGCCAGCAGCTTAAGGGGCTCTGGGGCCAACGTCCTGACTTTC.

The chain uses TRBV7-2 and TRBJ1-3, with a weak D call TRBD1 (5 bases). Germline assignment: CDR1 SGHTA and CDR2 FQGNSA. Trimming shortened V by 1 base and J by 1 base, and 8 bases separated the two germline ends. The CDR3 extends over 15 amino acids. This chain's CDR3 is CASSLDGGSGNTIYF. In DNA, the CDR3 is TGTGCCAGCAGCTTAGACGGGGGGTCTGGAAACACCATATATTTT.

The chain is built from TRBV6-5 and TRBJ2-7; 7 nucleotides match TRBD1. The CDR3 totals 14 residues. The V gene end was trimmed by 5 bases and the J gene end by 5 bases; junction bases not matched to a gene: 9. Germline CDR1 and CDR2: MNHEY and SVGAGI. The CDR3 DNA is TGTGCCAGCAGTATCAACAGGGGTGGCCACGAGCAGTACTTC. This sequence encodes CASSINRGGHEQYF.

The chain recombines TRBV18 with TRBJ1-5; D uncertain. This CDR3 is built from 14 residues. Germline V gene data show CDR1 as KGHSH and CDR2 as LQKENI. Trimming took 5 bases from V and 5 from J, leaving 13 bases between them. CDR3: CASSLAGLDQPQHF. CDR3 nucleotide sequence: TGTGCCAGCTCATTGGCGGGTTTGGATCAGCCCCAGCATTTT. Based on the CDR3 plus reference TRBV18 and TRBJ1-5, the full variable domain is NAGVMQNPRHLVRRRGQEARLRCSPMKGHSHVYWYRQLPEEGLKFMVYLQKENIIDESGMPKERFSAEFPKEGPSILRIQQVVRGDSAAYFCASSLAGLDQPQHFGDGTRLSIL.

V usage is TRBV7-9 and J usage is TRBJ2-5; 9 bases fit TRBD1. With 3 bases clipped from V and 5 bases from J, the junction kept 13 bases outside the gene matches. The germline CDR1 and CDR2 sequences are SEHNR and FQNEAQ (reference sequence). The CDR3 sequence is 17 residues long. DNA for the CDR3: TGTGCCAGCAGCTTGGGGGAGGGACAGGGTGCGGCGGAGACCCAGTACTTC. It is translated as CASSLGEGQGAAETQYF.